These 14 T cell receptor beta chains originate from one sample sequenced in a study of control samples from healthy donors and cancer patients. Measured with immunoSEQ multiplex PCR; TCRdb has only the in-frame clones, and not every one. In the table there are about 150,000 clones, roughly 93% of which are singletons. Sequenced input: blood. The source of these receptors is a man aged 18-30 years in good health.

The chain carries TRBV3-1 (or the pseudogene TRBV3-2) and TRBJ1-2, with D possibly TRBD1 on 5 matching bases. Germline V gives CDR1 LGHDT, CDR2 YNNKEL (reference sequence). The CDR3 is 16 residues long. Deletions cut 4 bases from V and 0 bases from J, with 15 bases between. The CDR3 nucleotides read TGTGCCAGCAGCCTTCGGGGGAGCAGCACTAACTATGGCTACACCTTC. This gives the protein CASSLRGSSTNYGYTF.

This chain uses TRBV5-6 with TRBJ1-1; D gene ambiguous. Trimming stripped 0 bases from V and 2 bases from J, with 5 bases between. Germline V gene data show CDR1 as SGHDT and CDR2 as YYEEEE. The CDR3 covers 13 residues. The CDR3 sequence is CASSLAANTEAFF. CDR3 coding DNA: TGTGCCAGCAGCTTGGCCGCCAACACTGAAGCTTTCTTT. The full variable domain, its missing parts supplied by reference TRBV5-6 and TRBJ1-1, is DAGVTQSPTHLIKTRGQQVTLRCSPKSGHDTVSWYQQALGQGPQFIFQYYEEEERQRGNFPDRFSGHQFPNYSSELNVNALLLGDSALYLCASSLAANTEAFFGQGTRLTVV.

This chain joins TRBV19 and TRBJ1-5, with D possibly being TRBD1 (5 bases). CDR1 and CDR2 from the germline V gene are LNHDA and SQIVND (reference sequence). V was cut by 5 bases and J by 2 bases, with 13 bases left in between. The CDR3 runs to 15 residues. The CDR3 DNA is TGTGCCAGTAGTGCAGGGTTTTGGGGCAATCAGCCCCAGCATTTT. This sequence encodes CASSAGFWGNQPQHF.

This clone was counted only a few times. This sequence joins TRBV7-8 and TRBJ1-4; 8 bases agree with TRBD1. In germline, CDR1 is SGHVS, CDR2 FQNEAQ. The V and J ends lost 5 bases and 8 bases, in that order; junction bases with no gene match: 10. The CDR3 runs to 15 residues. CDR3 protein: CASSLNRQGTEKLFF. CDR3 bases: TGTGCCAGCAGCCTTAATAGACAGGGGACGGAAAAACTGTTTTTT.

This sequence joins TRBV19 and TRBJ2-1, with D maybe TRBD1 (5 bases). This CDR3 is 13 amino acids long. Germline V gene lookup returns CDR1 LNHDA and CDR2 SQIVND (reference sequence). V was trimmed by 3 bases and J by 7 bases, leaving 10 bases between them. For the CDR3, the DNA is TGTGCCAGTAGTATTCAGGGCGAGAATGAGCAGTTCTTC. Protein: CASSIQGENEQFF.

This clone appeared once. The chain couples TRBV3-1 (or the pseudogene TRBV3-2) to TRBJ2-3, with D unresolved. Germline V lookup: CDR1 LGHDT, CDR2 YNNKEL (reference sequence). The CDR3 covers 16 residues. V gave up 0 bases and J gave up 4 bases, with 14 bases separating them. The CDR3 region is CASSQDLTTVADTQYF. CDR3 DNA: TGTGCCAGCAGCCAAGATCTAACTACGGTGGCAGATACGCAGTATTTT.

This sequence joins TRBV14 and TRBJ2-7; tentative D call: TRBD2 (6 bases). Trimming cost V 0 bases and J 5 bases, with 14 bases left between them. The CDR3 runs 15 residues. Per germline, CDR1 SGHDN and CDR2 FVKESK. In DNA form, the CDR3 reads TGTGCCAGCAGCCAAGATTGGGCGGGGAGGCACGAGCAGTACTTC. It encodes CASSQDWAGRHEQYF.

This clone has only one observation. The chain carries TRBV5-8 and TRBJ2-3, with D possibly being TRBD1 or TRBD2 (5 bases each). The CDR3 extends over 16 amino acids. Germline CDR1 and CDR2: SGHTS and YDEGEE. The V end lost 0 bases, the J end lost 3 bases, and 14 bases lay between the germline ends. The CDR3 reads CASSLGGLAGTDTQYF. The CDR3 DNA reads TGTGCCAGCAGCTTGGGGGGCCTAGCTGGTACAGATACGCAGTATTTT.

The chain joins TRBV29-1 to TRBJ1-4; TRBD1 might be the D (6 bases). V was cut by 7 bases and J by 13 bases, with 13 bases left in between. The CDR3 contains 10 residues. Looked up from germline, CDR1 is SQVTM and CDR2 is ANQGSEA. CDR3 residues: CSAWGPGLFF. CDR3 DNA: TGCAGCGCCTGGGGGCCTGGACTGTTTTTT.

The rearrangement joins TRBV18 to TRBJ1-6; no clear D gene. This CDR3 contains 13 residues. V dropped 3 bases and J dropped 6 bases, with 6 bases sitting between them. From germline, CDR1 is KGHSH and CDR2 LQKENI. This CDR3 is CASSPIPNSPLHF. CDR3 in DNA: TGTGCCAGCTCACCCATTCCTAATTCACCCCTCCACTTT.

The chain recombines TRBV6-2 or TRBV6-3 with TRBJ2-1, with D possibly TRBD1 on 5 matching bases. This CDR3 region has 19 residues. Trimming pared 3 bases from V and 10 bases from J, leaving 31 bases between. Germline V CDR1 and CDR2: MNHEY, SVGEGT. The CDR3 region has the DNA TGTGCCAGCAGTTATAGGGGTCGGGCCGGCGATCTTCTCTTAAAGGAGCAGTTCTTC. It specifies CASSYRGRAGDLLLKEQFF.

This sequence joins TRBV5-1 and TRBJ2-1; no reliable D call. The CDR3 has 11 amino acids. Germline CDR1 is SGHRS and CDR2 is YFSETQ. Trimming left V 0 bases short and J 10 bases short, with 5 bases between. The CDR3 sequence is CASSLGPEQFF. CDR3 bases: TGCGCCAGCAGCTTGGGGCCCGAGCAGTTCTTC.

CDR3 residues: CASSPLTDDQPQHF. The DNA for the CDR3 is TGTGCCAGCTCACCATTAACTGATGATCAGCCCCAGCATTTT. The V call is TRBV18, the J call TRBJ1-5, with no clear D. The CDR3 is 14 amino acids. The germline V and J ends were trimmed by 2 bases and 5 bases, with 10 bases remaining between them. Germline-derived CDR1 and CDR2 are KGHSH and LQKENI.

The chain recombines TRBV30 with TRBJ2-7; possible D gene TRBD2, 5 bases. Per germline, CDR1 GTSNPN and CDR2 SVGIG (reference sequence). The CDR3 is made up of 11 amino acids. Trimming cost V 2 bases and J 7 bases, with 9 bases left between them. The CDR3 DNA sequence: TGTGCCTGGAGTCTGAGGGTAGAGCAGTACTTC. It yields the protein CAWSLRVEQYF.